This T cell receptor beta chain was sequenced during a study of tissue T cells after allogeneic stem cell transplantation. This clone was seen a handful of times. TCRdb's table, derived via immunoSEQ multiplex PCR, lists solely in-frame clones and lacks some. The sample has more than 1,500 clones, 73% seen once. The V and J ends lost 2 bases and 4 bases, in that order; junction bases with no gene match: 6. The CDR3 is made up of 15 amino acids. CDR1 SGHDN and CDR2 FVKESK come from the germline V gene. Sequences were derived from esophagus tissue, sampled at autopsy. This sequence was found in a woman aged 18 to 55 with breast cancer. The V call is TRBV14, the J call TRBJ1-2; 8 nucleotides agree with TRBD1. For the CDR3, the DNA is TGTGCCAGCAGCCAAACAGGGGGATACATCTATGGCTACACCTTC. It is translated as CASSQTGGYIYGYTF.